This T cell receptor beta chain was identified in a study of cytomegalovirus exposure and HLA in healthy donors (dated by TCRdb to about 2017). Study-level background: According to a later analysis, one platform produced both the approximately 110 validation repertoires and the roughly 660 repertoires of the first cohort. The aim of the study was to test whether cataloging public T cell receptors could identify signatures of past pathogen exposure. Along with the approximately 670-subject first cohort, a separate validation cohort of over a hundred different subjects was used. The study combined high-throughput TCR immunosequencing, statistical association of individual TCRs with disease status, and machine learning to predict cytomegalovirus infection status.

The donors were included in the validation cohort of 130 or so subjects, a group kept apart from the roughly 670-subject first cohort. The protocol used for the library was the immunoSEQ multiplex PCR assay. As for the original processing: To diagnose cytomegalovirus status from the catalog of TCR beta chain sequences, a statistical classification framework was built. Sourced from immuneACCESS, this table was stored by TCRdb with only in-frame sequences that have V and J called. A share of the clones is absent; for the studies checked, an unresolved V gene accounts for under half, and the remainder has no known explanation. The DNA was the basis for D and trimming; V, J and clone size are from that table. For this sample there are some 69,000 clones; approximately 94% appear just once. The ten largest clonotypes hold roughly 4.4% of the sample. This clone appeared a single time. This receptor's antigen is unknown. Base-call qualities are not available, and no considerably larger clone is one nucleotide away.

Findings and caveats that apply to the study as a whole: A later analysis had no HLA typing for the validation cohort, so co-occurrence there was scored across all 120 or so repertoires. A total of 164 TCR beta chains were listed by the study as associated with cytomegalovirus. In both the original and validation cohorts, the classifier was reported to diagnose cytomegalovirus status with high specificity and sensitivity. The authors suggested that the approach could potentially be generalized to other disease states and immunological phenotypes. In a later analysis, TCRs clustered in the first cohort were found to also tend to co-occur in the 120 or so validation repertoires, with approximately 95% of cluster scores above 0. A few of the identified cytomegalovirus-associated TCR beta chains were confirmed in vitro to be specific for cytomegalovirus antigens. Most TCR sequences were seen in very few donors, while some public TCRs were found in many individuals.

The sequenced sample was PBMCs. The source of this sequence is a young man in good health and CMV-seropositive.

The CDR3 amino acid sequence is: CASSFFQIGAKDEQYF. DNA sequence: TGTGCCAGCAGTTTTTTTCAGATCGGAGCAAAGGACGAGCAGTACTTC. The chain was built from TRBV28 and TRBJ2-7; the D gene assignment is ambiguous. The CDR3 has 16 amino acids, counting the end cysteine and phenylalanine. Only CDR3 DNA remains: 48 bases, in frame from the first base. The germline V gene provides CDR1 MDHEN and CDR2 SYDVKM. The germline ends are 20 bases apart after V is trimmed by 3 bases and J by 5 bases.